A selection of T cell receptor beta chains follows, all from one sample in a study of T-cell reconstitution after alpha-beta-depleted transplantation in children. TCRdb fed the PCR reads into MiXCR, producing one record per CDR3 protein. The data contain 420,000 or so distinct CDR3 sequences, roughly 10% of them singletons. Sequenced material: PBMCs from the stem cell graft donor, taken from the stem cell graft. The origin of the receptors is a human donor who donated a stem cell graft to a child with acute myeloid leukemia. CDR3s include the opening cysteine and the closing phenylalanine or tryptophan. Fields, in order: V gene, D gene, J gene, clone size, CDR3 protein, CDR3 DNA. The D gene is left open where the match is weak. The size field is filled for only some rows; it gives once, few, many or a size class.

TRBV5-1,TRBD1,TRBJ1-4,.,CASSLGDRGGVTNEKLFF,TGCGCCAGCAGCTTGGGAGACAGGGGTGGTGTAACTAATGAAAAACTGTTTTTT
TRBV20-1,TRBD1,TRBJ1-1,.,CSASAPDRGIAEAFF,TGCAGTGCTAGCGCCCCGGACAGGGGGATAGCTGAAGCTTTCTTT
TRBV7-6,TRBD2,TRBJ2-5,.,CASSHESGSGETQYF,TGTGCCAGCAGCCACGAGAGCGGGAGTGGAGAGACCCAGTACTTC
TRBV5-1,.,TRBJ2-5,few,CASSLEIAEQETQYF,TGCGCCAGCAGCTTGGAGATAGCTGAGCAAGAGACCCAGTACTTC
TRBV12-3/TRBV12-4,.,TRBJ1-2,.,CASSLGVGPYGYTF,TGTGCCAGCAGTTTGGGGGTCGGCCCTTATGGCTACACCTTC
TRBV12-3/TRBV12-4,.,TRBJ1-3,.,CASSSGARNTIYF,TGTGCCAGCAGTTCCGGGGCCCGAAACACCATATATTTT
TRBV18,.,TRBJ2-7,.,CASSPPGVSSYEQYF,TGTGCCAGCTCACCACCGGGCGTGAGCTCCTACGAGCAGTACTTC
TRBV5-1,TRBD1,TRBJ2-4,few,CASSLWDSKNIQYF,TGCGCCAGCAGCTTGTGGGACAGCAAAAACATTCAGTACTTC
TRBV14,.,TRBJ2-7,.,CASSHSPYEQYF,TGTGCCAGCAGCCATTCCCCCTACGAGCAGTACTTC
TRBV15,TRBD2,TRBJ2-1,few,CATSREVRLAGGVDEQFF,TGTGCCACCAGCAGAGAAGTGAGGCTAGCGGGAGGTGTCGATGAGCAGTTCTTC
TRBV5-5,.,TRBJ2-2,many,CASSLVPHANTGELFF,TGTGCCAGCAGCCTCGTGCCGCACGCGAACACCGGGGAGCTGTTTTTT
TRBV15,.,TRBJ2-7,many,CATSRDRQGLEQYF,TGTGCCACCAGCAGAGATCGGCAGGGGTTGGAGCAGTACTTC
TRBV29-1,.,TRBJ2-1,many,CSAQGNEQFF,TGCAGCGCGCAGGGGAATGAGCAGTTCTTC
TRBV30,TRBD1,TRBJ1-5,.,CAWSVGGQGILPQHF,TGTGCCTGGAGTGTAGGGGGACAGGGTATATTGCCCCAGCATTTT
TRBV10-3,TRBD2,TRBJ2-3,.,CATREGQTDTQYF,TGTGCCACCCGGGAGGGCCAGACAGATACGCAGTATTTT
TRBV29-1,TRBD1,TRBJ1-2,many,CSVAGQGKNGYTF,TGCAGCGTTGCCGGACAGGGCAAGAATGGCTACACCTTC
TRBV5-1,.,TRBJ1-6,few,CASSLPGNSPLHF,TGCGCCAGCAGCTTGCCAGGCAATTCACCCCTCCACTTT
TRBV6-1,.,TRBJ2-7,.,CASSEAFVAGYEQYF,TGTGCCAGCAGTGAAGCCTTTGTAGCAGGCTACGAGCAGTACTTC
TRBV15,TRBD2,TRBJ2-3,few,CATSRGTSGSTDTQYF,TGTGCCACCAGCAGAGGGACTAGCGGAAGCACAGATACGCAGTATTTT
TRBV5-6,TRBD1,TRBJ1-1,.,CASSLLDRVGSAFF,TGTGCCAGCAGCTTACTGGACAGGGTCGGTTCGGCTTTCTTT
TRBV6-1,.,TRBJ1-4,.,CASSKNRDDEKLFF,TGTGCCAGCAGTAAGAACAGGGACGATGAAAAACTGTTTTTT
TRBV6-5,TRBD2,TRBJ2-7,few,CASSYSVPGLAYEQYF,TGTGCCAGCAGTTACTCCGTACCGGGACTAGCCTACGAGCAGTACTTC
TRBV7-9,TRBD2,TRBJ2-1,.,CASSAVPSGGANNEQFF,TGTGCCAGCAGCGCCGTTCCTAGCGGGGGGGCCAACAATGAGCAGTTCTTC
TRBV20-1,TRBD2,TRBJ2-1,few,CLIAGGPYYNEQFF,TGCCTTATAGCGGGAGGGCCATACTACAATGAGCAGTTCTTC
TRBV7-9,.,TRBJ1-2,many,CASSLGHKGYTF,TGTGCCAGCAGCTTAGGGCATAAGGGCTACACCTTC
TRBV12-3/TRBV12-4,.,TRBJ2-3,few,CASSPTPLGFHTDTQYF,TGTGCCAGCAGTCCCACCCCCCTGGGCTTTCACACAGATACGCAGTATTTT
TRBV6-1,TRBD1,TRBJ1-2,.,CASRKQGAGGDTF,TGTGCCAGCAGGAAACAGGGGGCGGGTGGCGACACCTTC
TRBV6-1,.,TRBJ2-1,few,CASAFGGDYNEQFF,TGTGCCAGTGCCTTCGGTGGGGACTACAATGAGCAGTTCTTC
TRBV6-5,.,TRBJ2-3,.,CASSYSTERYTQYF,TGTGCCAGCAGTTACTCGACAGAGCGGTATACGCAGTATTTT